This record looks at one TCR beta chain sequence and its context. Its antigen is as yet unknown. The data were taken from a study of shared clonotypes between healthy human individuals. The repertoire was sequenced with immunoSEQ multiplex PCR; TCRdb's copy has only in-frame clones and lacks some. The sample includes around 980,000 clones, approximately 80% seen only once; the top ten take 0.5% to 0.65%. Germline V gives CDR1 WNHNN, CDR2 SYGVQD (reference sequence). The CDR3 runs 15 residues. V dropped 6 bases and J dropped 4 bases, with 17 bases sitting between them. Findings of the study overall: The four-donor shared clonotypes exceeded non-shared clonotypes in generation probability, with non-shared ones scoring lower. Read depth was anticipated to influence clonotype sharing among donors.

The sequenced sample was memory CD4+ T cells from PBMCs. Documented subset: CD45RA-negative fraction. V usage is TRBV10-1 and J usage is TRBJ2-3; possibly TRBD2 for D (6 bases). This sequence was found in a man aged 18 to 29 in good health. Some clones in this sample may be carry-over from other donors' samples. The CDR3 loop reads CASSLHVGSADTQYF. The DNA of the CDR3 is TGCGCCAGCAGCCTACATGTCGGGAGCGCAGATACGCAGTATTTT.